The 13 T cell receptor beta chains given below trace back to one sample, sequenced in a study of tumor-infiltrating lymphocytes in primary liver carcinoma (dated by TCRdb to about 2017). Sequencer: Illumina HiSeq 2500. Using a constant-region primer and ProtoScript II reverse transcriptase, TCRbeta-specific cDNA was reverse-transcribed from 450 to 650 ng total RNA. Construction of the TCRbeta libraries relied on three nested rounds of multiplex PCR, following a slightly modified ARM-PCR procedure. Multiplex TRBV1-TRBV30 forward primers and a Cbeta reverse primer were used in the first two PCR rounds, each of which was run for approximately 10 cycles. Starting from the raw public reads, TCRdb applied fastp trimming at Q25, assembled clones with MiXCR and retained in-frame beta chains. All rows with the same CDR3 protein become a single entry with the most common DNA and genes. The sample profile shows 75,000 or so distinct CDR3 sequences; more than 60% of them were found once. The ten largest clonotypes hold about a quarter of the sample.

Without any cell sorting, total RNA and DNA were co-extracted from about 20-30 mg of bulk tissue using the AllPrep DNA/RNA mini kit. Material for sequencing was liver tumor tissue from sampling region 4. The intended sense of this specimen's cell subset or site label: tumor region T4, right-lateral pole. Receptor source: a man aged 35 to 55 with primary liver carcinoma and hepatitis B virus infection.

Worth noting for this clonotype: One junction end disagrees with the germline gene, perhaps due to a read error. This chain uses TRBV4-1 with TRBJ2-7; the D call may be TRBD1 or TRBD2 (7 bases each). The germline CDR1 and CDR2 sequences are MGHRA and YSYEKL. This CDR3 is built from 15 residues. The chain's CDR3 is CTSSPRGGGSYEQYF. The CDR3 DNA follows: TGCACCAGCAGCCCACGGGGAGGGGGCTCCTACGAGCAATACTTC.

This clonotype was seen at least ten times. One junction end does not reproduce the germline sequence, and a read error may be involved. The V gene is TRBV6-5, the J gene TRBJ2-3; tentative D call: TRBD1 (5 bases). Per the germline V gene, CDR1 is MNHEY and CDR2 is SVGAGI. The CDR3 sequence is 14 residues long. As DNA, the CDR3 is TGTGCCTGCAGGCGGACACCTAGCACAGATACGCAGTATTTT. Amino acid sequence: CACRRTPSTDTQYF.

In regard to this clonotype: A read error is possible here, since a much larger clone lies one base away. CDR3: CASSATGGYEQYF. In DNA, the CDR3 is TGTGCCAGCAGCGCCACAGGGGGCTACGAGCAGTACTTC. The rearrangement joins TRBV28 to TRBJ2-7; 8 nucleotides match TRBD1. CDR3 length: 13 residues. Looked up from germline, CDR1 is MDHEN and CDR2 is SYDVKM. V gave up 6 bases and J gave up 3 bases; unmatched junction bases: 4.

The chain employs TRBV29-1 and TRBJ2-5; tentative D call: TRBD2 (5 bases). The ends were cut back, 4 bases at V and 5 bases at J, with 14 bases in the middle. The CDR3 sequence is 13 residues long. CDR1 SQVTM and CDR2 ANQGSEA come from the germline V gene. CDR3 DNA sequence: TGCAGCGTTGCTGGGAGTGCCGTTGAGACCCAGTACTTC. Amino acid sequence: CSVAGSAVETQYF.

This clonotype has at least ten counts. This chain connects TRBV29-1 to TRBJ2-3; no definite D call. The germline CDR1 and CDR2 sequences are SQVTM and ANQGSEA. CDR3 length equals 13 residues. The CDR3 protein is CTAWGGGTDTQYF. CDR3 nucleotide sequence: TGCACTGCCTGGGGTGGAGGCACAGATACGCAGTATTTT.

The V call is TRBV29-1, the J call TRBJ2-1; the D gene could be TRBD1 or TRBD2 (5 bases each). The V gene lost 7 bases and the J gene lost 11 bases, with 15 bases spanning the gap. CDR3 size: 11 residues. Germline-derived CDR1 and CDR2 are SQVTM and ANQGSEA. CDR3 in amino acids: CSAGIAGKQFF. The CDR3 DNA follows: TGCAGCGCAGGGATTGCGGGTAAGCAGTTCTTC.

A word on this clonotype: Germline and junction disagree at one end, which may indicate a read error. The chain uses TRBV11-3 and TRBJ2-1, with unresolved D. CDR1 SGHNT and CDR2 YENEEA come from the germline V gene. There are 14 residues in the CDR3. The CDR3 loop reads CASSLDPPNNVQFF. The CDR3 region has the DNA TGTGCTAGCAGCTTAGATCCTCCTAACAATGTGCAGTTCTTC. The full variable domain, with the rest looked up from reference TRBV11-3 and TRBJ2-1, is EAGVVQSPRYKIIEKKQPVAFWCNPISGHNTLYWYLQNLGQGPELLIRYENEEAVDDSQLPKDRFSAERLKGVDSTLKIQPAELGDSAVYLCASSLDPPNNVQFFGPGTRLTVL.

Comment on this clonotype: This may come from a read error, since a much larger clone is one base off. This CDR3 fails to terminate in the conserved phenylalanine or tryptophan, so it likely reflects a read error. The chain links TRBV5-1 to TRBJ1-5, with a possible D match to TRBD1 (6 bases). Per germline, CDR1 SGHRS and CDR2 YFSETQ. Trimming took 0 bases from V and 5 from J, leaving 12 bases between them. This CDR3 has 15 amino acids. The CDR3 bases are TGCGCCAGCAGCTTGGGAACAGGGACGGATCAGCCCCAGCATTTA. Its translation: CASSLGTGTDQPQHL.

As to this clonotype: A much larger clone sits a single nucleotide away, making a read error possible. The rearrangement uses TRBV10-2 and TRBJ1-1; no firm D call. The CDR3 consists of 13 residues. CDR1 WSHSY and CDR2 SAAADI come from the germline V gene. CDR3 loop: CANSESRYTEAFF. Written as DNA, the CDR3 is TGCGCCAACAGTGAGTCTCGTTACACTGAAGCTTTCTTT.

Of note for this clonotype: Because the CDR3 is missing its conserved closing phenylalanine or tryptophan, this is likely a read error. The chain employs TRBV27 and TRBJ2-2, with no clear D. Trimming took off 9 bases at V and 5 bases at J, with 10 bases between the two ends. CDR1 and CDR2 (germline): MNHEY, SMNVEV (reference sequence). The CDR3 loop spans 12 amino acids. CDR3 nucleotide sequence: TGTGCCAGTTCGACGAGGACCGGGGAGCTGTTTTCT. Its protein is CASSTRTGELFS.

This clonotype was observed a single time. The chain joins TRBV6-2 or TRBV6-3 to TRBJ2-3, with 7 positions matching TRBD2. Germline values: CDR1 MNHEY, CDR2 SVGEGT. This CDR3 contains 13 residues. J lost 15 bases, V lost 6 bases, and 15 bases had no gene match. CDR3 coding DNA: TGTGCCAGCAGCTGGGGACTACCGAATACGCGCTATTTT. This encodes CASSWGLPNTRYF.

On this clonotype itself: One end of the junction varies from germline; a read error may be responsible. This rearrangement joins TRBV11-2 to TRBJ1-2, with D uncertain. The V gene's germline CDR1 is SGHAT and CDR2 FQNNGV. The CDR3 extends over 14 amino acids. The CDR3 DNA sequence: TGTGTCAGCAGCTTAGGTCGGCAGAGTTATGGCTACAACTTC. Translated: CVSSLGRQSYGYNF. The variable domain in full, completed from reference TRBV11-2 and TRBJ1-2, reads EAGVAQSPRYKIIEKRQSVAFWCNPISGHATLYWYQQILGQGPKLLIQFQNNGVVDDSQLPKDRFSAERLKGVDSTLKIQPAKLEDSAVYLCVSSLGRQSYGYNFGSGTRLTVV.

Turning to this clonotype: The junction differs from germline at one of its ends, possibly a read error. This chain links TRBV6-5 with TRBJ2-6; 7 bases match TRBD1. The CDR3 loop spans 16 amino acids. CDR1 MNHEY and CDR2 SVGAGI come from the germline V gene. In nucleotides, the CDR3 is TGTGCCAGCAGTGTAGGGGACAGATCCGGGGCCAACGTCTTGACTTTC. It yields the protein CASSVGDRSGANVLTF.